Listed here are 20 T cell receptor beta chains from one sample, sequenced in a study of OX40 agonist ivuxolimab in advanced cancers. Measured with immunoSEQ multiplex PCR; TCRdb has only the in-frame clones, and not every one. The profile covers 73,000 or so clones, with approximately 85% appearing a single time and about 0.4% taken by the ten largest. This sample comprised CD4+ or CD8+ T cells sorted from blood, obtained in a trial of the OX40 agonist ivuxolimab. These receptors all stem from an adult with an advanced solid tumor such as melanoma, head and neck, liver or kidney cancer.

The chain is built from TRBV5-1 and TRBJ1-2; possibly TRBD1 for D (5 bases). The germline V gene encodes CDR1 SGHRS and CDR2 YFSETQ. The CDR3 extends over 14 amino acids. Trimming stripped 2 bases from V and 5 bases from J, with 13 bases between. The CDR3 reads CASSFRAEDYGYTF. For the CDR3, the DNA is TGCGCCAGCAGCTTCAGGGCAGAGGATTATGGCTACACCTTC.

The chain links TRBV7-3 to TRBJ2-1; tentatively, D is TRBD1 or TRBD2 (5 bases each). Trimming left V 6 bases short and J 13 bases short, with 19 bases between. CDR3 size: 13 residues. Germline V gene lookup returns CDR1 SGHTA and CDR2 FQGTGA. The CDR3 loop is CASSRDPGSEQFF. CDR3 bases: TGTGCCAGCAGTCGGGACCCTGGTTCGGAACAGTTCTTC.

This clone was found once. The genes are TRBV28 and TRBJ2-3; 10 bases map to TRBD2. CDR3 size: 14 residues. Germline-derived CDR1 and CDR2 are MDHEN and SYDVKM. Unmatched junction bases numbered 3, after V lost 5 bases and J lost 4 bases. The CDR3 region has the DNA TGTGCCAGCAGTAGCGGGGGGGTGGCAGATACGCAGTATTTT. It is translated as CASSSGGVADTQYF.

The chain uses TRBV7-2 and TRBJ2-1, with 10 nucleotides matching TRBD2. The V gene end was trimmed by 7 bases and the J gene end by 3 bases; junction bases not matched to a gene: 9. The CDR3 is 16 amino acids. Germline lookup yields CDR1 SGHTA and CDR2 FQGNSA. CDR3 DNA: TGTGCCAGCATCTCCCAGACTAGCGGGTACTACAATGAGCAGTTCTTC. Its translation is CASISQTSGYYNEQFF.

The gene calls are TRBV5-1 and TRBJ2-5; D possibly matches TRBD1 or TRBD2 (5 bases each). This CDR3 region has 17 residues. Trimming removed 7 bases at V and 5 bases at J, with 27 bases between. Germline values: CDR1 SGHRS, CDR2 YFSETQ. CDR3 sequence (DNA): TGCGCCAGCGGTCCGGGACGGGGTACCCCGGTGTTGGAGACCCAGTACTTC. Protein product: CASGPGRGTPVLETQYF.

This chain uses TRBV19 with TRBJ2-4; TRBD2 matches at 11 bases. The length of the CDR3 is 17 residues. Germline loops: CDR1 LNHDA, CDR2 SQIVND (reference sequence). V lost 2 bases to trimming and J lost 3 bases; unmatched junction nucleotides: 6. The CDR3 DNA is TGTGCCAGTAGTATATATACTAGCGGGGGATACAAAAACATTCAGTACTTC. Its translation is CASSIYTSGGYKNIQYF. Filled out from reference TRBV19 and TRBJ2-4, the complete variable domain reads DGGITQSPKYLFRKEGQNVTLSCEQNLNHDAMYWYRQDPGQGLRLIYYSQIVNDFQKGDIAEGYSVSREKKESFPLTVTSAQKNPTAFYLCASSIYTSGGYKNIQYFGAGTRLSVL.

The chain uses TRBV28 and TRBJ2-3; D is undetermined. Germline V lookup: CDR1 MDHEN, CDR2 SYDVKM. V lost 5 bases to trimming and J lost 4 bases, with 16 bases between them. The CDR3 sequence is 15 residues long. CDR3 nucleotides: TGTGCCAGCAGTCTGCTTACCCAGGTCTCAGATACGCAGTATTTT. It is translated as CASSLLTQVSDTQYF.

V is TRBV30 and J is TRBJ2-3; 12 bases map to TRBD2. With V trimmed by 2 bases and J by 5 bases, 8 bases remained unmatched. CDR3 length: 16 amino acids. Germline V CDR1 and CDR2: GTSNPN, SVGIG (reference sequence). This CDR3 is CAWSPSSGRGGDTQYF. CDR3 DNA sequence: TGTGCCTGGAGTCCTTCTAGCGGGAGGGGTGGAGATACGCAGTATTTT.

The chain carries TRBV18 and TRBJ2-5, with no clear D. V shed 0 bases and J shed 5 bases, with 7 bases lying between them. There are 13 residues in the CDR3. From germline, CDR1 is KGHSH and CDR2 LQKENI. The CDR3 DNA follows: TGTGCCAGCTCACCACCGTCTGGGGAGACCCAGTACTTC. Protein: CASSPPSGETQYF.

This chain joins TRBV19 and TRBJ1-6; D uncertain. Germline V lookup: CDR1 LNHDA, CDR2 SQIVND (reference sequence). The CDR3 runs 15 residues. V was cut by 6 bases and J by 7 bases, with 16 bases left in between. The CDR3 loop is CASSPQVTYNSPLHF. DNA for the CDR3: TGTGCCAGTAGCCCGCAGGTGACATACAATTCACCCCTCCACTTT. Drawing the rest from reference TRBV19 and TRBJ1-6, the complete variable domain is DGGITQSPKYLFRKEGQNVTLSCEQNLNHDAMYWYRQDPGQGLRLIYYSQIVNDFQKGDIAEGYSVSREKKESFPLTVTSAQKNPTAFYLCASSPQVTYNSPLHFGNGTRLTVT.

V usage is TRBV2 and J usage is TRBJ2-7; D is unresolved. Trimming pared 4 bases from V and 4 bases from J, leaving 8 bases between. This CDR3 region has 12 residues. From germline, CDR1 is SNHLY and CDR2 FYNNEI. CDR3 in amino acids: CASSANSYEQYV. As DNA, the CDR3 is TGTGCCAGCAGTGCCAACAGTTACGAGCAGTACGTC.

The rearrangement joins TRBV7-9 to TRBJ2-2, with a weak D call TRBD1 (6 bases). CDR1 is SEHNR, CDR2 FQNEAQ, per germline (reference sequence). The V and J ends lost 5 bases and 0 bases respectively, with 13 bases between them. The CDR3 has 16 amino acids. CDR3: CASSHSQGSNTGELFF. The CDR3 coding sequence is TGTGCCAGCAGCCACTCACAGGGATCGAACACCGGGGAGCTGTTTTTT.

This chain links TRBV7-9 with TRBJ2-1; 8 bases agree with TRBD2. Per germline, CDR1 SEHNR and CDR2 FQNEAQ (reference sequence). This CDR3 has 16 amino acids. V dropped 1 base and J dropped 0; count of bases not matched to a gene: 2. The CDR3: CASSLGLAGSYNEQFF. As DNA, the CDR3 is TGTGCCAGCAGCTTAGGGCTAGCGGGCTCCTACAATGAGCAGTTCTTC.

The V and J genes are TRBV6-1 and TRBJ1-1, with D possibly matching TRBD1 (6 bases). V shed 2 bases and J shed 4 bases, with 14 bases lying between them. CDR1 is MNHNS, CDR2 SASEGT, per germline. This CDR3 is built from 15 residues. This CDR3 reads CASSEQGGATTEAFF. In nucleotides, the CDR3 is TGTGCCAGCAGTGAACAAGGGGGAGCGACCACTGAAGCTTTCTTT.

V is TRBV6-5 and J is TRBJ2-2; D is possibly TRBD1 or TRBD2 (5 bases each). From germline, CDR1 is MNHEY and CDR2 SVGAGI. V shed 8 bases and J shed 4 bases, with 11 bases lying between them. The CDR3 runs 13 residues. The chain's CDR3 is CASGGRGTGELFF. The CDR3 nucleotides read TGTGCCAGCGGGGGACGGGGCACCGGGGAGCTGTTTTTT.

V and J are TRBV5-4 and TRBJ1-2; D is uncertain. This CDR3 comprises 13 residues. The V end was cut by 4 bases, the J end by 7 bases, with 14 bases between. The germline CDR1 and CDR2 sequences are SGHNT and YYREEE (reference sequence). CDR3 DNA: TGTGCCAGCAGCCCGGGGTCCTTTGGTGGCTACACCTTC. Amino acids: CASSPGSFGGYTF.

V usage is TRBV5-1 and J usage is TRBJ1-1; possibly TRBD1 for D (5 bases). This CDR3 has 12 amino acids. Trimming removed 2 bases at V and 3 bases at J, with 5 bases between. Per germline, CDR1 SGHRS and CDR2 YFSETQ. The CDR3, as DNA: TGCGCCAGCAGCTTAGGGGACACTGAAGCTTTCTTT. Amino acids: CASSLGDTEAFF.

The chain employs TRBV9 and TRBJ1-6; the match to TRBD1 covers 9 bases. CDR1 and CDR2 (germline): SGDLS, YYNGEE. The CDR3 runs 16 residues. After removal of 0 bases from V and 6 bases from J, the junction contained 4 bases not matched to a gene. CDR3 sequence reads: CASSVGDRAGNSPLHF. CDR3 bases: TGTGCCAGCAGCGTAGGGGACAGGGCGGGTAATTCACCCCTCCACTTT.

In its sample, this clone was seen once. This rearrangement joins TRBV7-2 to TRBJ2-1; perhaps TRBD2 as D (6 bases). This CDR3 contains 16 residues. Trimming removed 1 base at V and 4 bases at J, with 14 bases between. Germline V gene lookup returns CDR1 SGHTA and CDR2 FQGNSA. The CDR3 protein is CASSLEGSGPYNEQFF. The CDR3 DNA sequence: TGTGCCAGCAGCTTAGAGGGTAGCGGCCCTTACAATGAGCAGTTCTTC.

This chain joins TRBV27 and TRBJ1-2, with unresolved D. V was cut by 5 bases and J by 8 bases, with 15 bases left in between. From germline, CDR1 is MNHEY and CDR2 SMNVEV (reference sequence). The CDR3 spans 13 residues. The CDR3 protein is CASSPSLLGGYTF. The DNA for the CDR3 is TGTGCCAGCAGTCCCTCCCTTCTGGGGGGCTACACCTTC.